The T cell receptor beta chain under discussion was sequenced for a study of monozygotic twins with cystic fibrosis. Study outcomes and limitations: Shared CDR3 numbers were not associated with age, concordance or severity. Co-twins had the most similar V usage for 13 of 16 pairs, J for 8.

Concerning this clone itself: The antigen is not known.

Only in-frame clones appear in the TCRdb table, and some are missing; sequencing was by immunoSEQ multiplex PCR. The table records over 15,000 clones, 90% to 97% of them present only once. V lost 1 base to trimming and J lost 4 bases, with 16 bases between them. This CDR3 has 16 residues. CDR1 is SGHVS and CDR2 is FQNEAQ in the germline V gene. Specimen: blood. This sequence was found in a girl aged 2-10 years with cystic fibrosis. V and J are TRBV7-8 and TRBJ1-2; TRBD1 is a possible D gene (5 bases). CDR3 amino acids: CASSLVSPGLGYGYTF. The CDR3 DNA follows: TGTGCCAGCAGCTTAGTGTCACCGGGGCTTGGCTATGGCTACACCTTC. The complete variable domain, with remaining parts taken from reference TRBV7-8 and TRBJ1-2, reads GAGVSQSPRYKVAKRGQDVALRCDPISGHVSLFWYQQALGQGPEFLTYFQNEAQLDKSGLPSDRFFAERPEGSVSTLKIQRTQQEDSAVYLCASSLVSPGLGYGYTFGSGTRLTVV.